This is a list of T cell receptor beta chains from one sample in a study of cytomegalovirus exposure and HLA in healthy donors. The method was immunoSEQ multiplex PCR; TCRdb's version includes in-frame clones alone and lacks a portion of them. The sample carries about 130,000 clones, over 70% recorded once. The sequenced sample consisted of PBMCs. The receptors derive from a woman in her thirties or forties in good health and CMV-seronegative. CDR3s include the opening cysteine and the closing phenylalanine or tryptophan. D genes are given only for firm matches. Clone size is stated in some rows and not others, as once, few, many or a class when expanded.

abundance	j_gene	d_gene	v_gene	len	CDR3aa	CDR3nt
-	TRBJ2-5	TRBD1	TRBV6-5	13	CASSRDRQETQYF	TGTGCCAGCAGTCGGGACAGACAAGAGACCCAGTACTTC
-	TRBJ1-3	-	TRBV5-6	17	CASSPWAGRFSGNTIYF	TGTGCCAGCAGCCCCTGGGCAGGCCGGTTCTCTGGAAACACCATATATTTT
few	TRBJ2-1	TRBD2	TRBV14	15	CASSRLAGGGNEQFF	TGTGCCAGCAGCCGACTAGCGGGAGGGGGCAATGAGCAGTTCTTC
once	TRBJ1-3	-	TRBV4-1	17	CASSQDFAGSSGNTIYF	TGCGCCAGCAGCCAAGATTTTGCAGGGTCCTCTGGAAACACCATATATTTT
-	TRBJ2-2	TRBD1	TRBV29-1	14	CSAEGTGGFGELFF	TGCAGCGCTGAAGGGACAGGGGGTTTCGGGGAGCTGTTTTTT
-	TRBJ1-6	-	TRBV7-2	15	CASSLVGPPNSPLHF	TGTGCCAGCAGCTTAGTCGGTCCCCCGAATTCACCCCTCCACTTT
once	TRBJ2-5	TRBD2	TRBV5-4	15	CASSLSAGDQETQYF	TGTGCCAGCAGCTTGTCGGCGGGGGACCAAGAGACCCAGTACTTC
-	TRBJ2-1	TRBD2	TRBV9	15	CASSAGLAGNNEQFF	TGTGCCAGCAGCGCCGGACTAGCGGGGAACAATGAGCAGTTCTTC
-	TRBJ2-2	TRBD1	TRBV5-1	13	CASSDRGTGELFF	TGCGCCAGTTCTGACAGGGGCACCGGGGAGCTGTTTTTT
-	TRBJ2-7	TRBD1	TRBV7-6	15	CASSATTGSLYEQYF	TGTGCCAGCAGCGCCACGACAGGGTCTTTGTACGAGCAGTACTTC
once	TRBJ1-1	-	TRBV11-2	14	CASSLGTANTEAFF	TGTGCCAGCAGCTTAGGGACAGCTAACACTGAAGCTTTCTTT
-	TRBJ1-1	-	TRBV19	13	CASNQGIRTEAFF	TGTGCCAGTAATCAGGGGATCAGGACTGAAGCTTTCTTT
-	TRBJ2-2	-	TRBV19	14	CASSIYSNTGELFF	TGTGCCAGTAGTATTTACAGTAACACCGGGGAGCTGTTTTTT
-	TRBJ2-6	-	TRBV1	23	CTSSHGSLGSRGNPRSGANVLTF	TGCACCAGCAGCCACGGATCCCTGGGGTCTAGGGGGAACCCAAGAAGTGGGGCCAACGTCCTGACTTTC
-	TRBJ2-3	-	TRBV2	13	CASSGQSTDTQYF	TGTGCCAGCAGTGGACAGAGCACAGATACGCAGTATTTT